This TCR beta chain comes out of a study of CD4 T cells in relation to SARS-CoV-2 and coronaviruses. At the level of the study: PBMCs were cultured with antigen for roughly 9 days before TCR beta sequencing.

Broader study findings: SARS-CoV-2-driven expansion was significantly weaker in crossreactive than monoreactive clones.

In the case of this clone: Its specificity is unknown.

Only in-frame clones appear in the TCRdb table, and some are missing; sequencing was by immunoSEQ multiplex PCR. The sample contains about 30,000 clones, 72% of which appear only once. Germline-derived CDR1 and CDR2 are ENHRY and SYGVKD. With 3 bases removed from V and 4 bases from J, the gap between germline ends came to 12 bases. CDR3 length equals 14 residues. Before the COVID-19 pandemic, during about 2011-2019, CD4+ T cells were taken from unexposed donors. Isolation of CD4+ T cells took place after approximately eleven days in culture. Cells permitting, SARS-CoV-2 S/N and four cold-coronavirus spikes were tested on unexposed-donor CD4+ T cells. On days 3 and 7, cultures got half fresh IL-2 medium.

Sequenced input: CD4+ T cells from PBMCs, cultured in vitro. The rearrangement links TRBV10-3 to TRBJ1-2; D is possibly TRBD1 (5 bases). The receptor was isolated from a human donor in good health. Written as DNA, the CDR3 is TGTGCCATCAGTGACCATCGCGGGGGCTATGGCTACACCTTC. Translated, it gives CAISDHRGGYGYTF.